The clone carrying this T cell receptor beta chain was detected only once. Germline V gene sequence: CDR1 DFQATT, CDR2 SNEGSKA (reference sequence). V was cut by 6 bases and J by 5 bases, with 10 bases left in between. This CDR3 spans 11 amino acids. Use of 60 Vbeta and 13 Jbeta primers characterized the PCR. Produced via immunoSEQ multiplex PCR; TCRdb's table is partial and in-frame only. This table holds approximately 190,000 clones, roughly an eighth found once. This sample was included in a study of cytomegalovirus exposure and HLA in healthy donors. The chain carries TRBV20-1 and TRBJ2-5, with D tentatively TRBD2 (5 bases). The sample consisted of PBMCs. This clonotype was sampled from a man aged 45-60 years in good health and CMV-seropositive. CDR3 region: CSASPGETQYF. CDR3 DNA sequence: TGCAGTGCAAGCCCGGGGGAGACCCAGTACTTC.